Sequencing of this TCR beta chain was carried out in a study of identical twins. Germline CDR1 reads MNHEY; CDR2 reads SVGAGI. The V and J ends lost 4 bases and 4 bases, in that order; junction bases with no gene match: 3. The CDR3 runs to 14 residues. Using its own MiXCR run on the 5' RACE reads, TCRdb lists one record per CDR3 protein. The sample shows 1.5 million to 2 million distinct CDR3 sequences, about 31% of them seen only once. The source of this sequence is a newborn girl in good health. The sequencing input was cord blood. The chain recombines TRBV6-5 with TRBJ1-3; 8 positions match TRBD1. CDR3 in amino acids: CASSFRTGGNTIYF. The CDR3 DNA reads as TGTGCCAGCAGTTTCCGGACAGGGGGAAACACCATATATTTT.